This T cell receptor beta chain comes out of a study of T cells in Graves' hyperthyroidism and ophthalmopathy. RNA transcripts gave rise to amplified TCR beta CDR3 regions. The HTBI set primed first-round TCR CDR3 RT-PCR. A single record per CDR3 protein comes from TCRdb applying MiXCR to the multiplex PCR reads. The repertoire holds about 290,000 distinct CDR3 sequences, with roughly 15% as singletons. The sequence was collected from a man aged 30-40 years with Graves' hyperthyroidism. The sample taken for sequencing was blood.

CDR3 loop: CASTERASRTEAFF. The CDR3 DNA reads TGTGCCAGCACCGAAAGGGCCAGTCGGACTGAAGCTTTCTTT. The chain carries TRBV12-3 or TRBV12-4 and TRBJ1-1; D gene ambiguous. This CDR3 has 14 amino acids. The ends were cut back, 7 bases at V and 5 bases at J, with 17 bases in the middle.